What follows describes a single TCR delta chain. This clone has more than one count but fewer than ten. Its antigen has not been determined. This DNA's translation differs at residue 19 from TCRdb's protein, which comes from a much larger clone; a read error is likely, and the protein shown is translated from the DNA. Library preparation employed RT-PCR. The instrument given in TCRdb is Illumina MiSeq. TCRdb called clones anew from the public reads via CATT; matching DNA rows were later pooled. Recorded for this sample are 350 to 500 delta-chain clones; 14% to 15% of them occurred a single time. Together, the top ten hold over 15% of the sample. Reading the germline V gene (reference sequence) gives CDR1 TSDPSYG and CDR2 QGSYDQQN. From the cysteine through the phenylalanine, the CDR3 covers 21 amino acids. Here the CDR3 DNA is all that survives: 63 bases in frame from base 1. The record originates from a study of gammadelta T cells in human blood (dated by TCRdb to the early 2020s). What the work shows at the level of the full study, not this receptor alone: According to the study, polyclonal expansion of innate gamma-delta T cells immediately after birth appeared to be driven by microbial exposure.

Input material: non-Vgamma9Vdelta2 gamma-delta T cells from infant blood. The TCR comes from a human donor. The sequence is built from TRAV14/DV4 and TRDJ1, with an unclear D gene assignment. The DNA sequence is given as TGTGCTCTGAGTGAAGTGTCCGCGGCAACCTTGGGCCCCGCTACCCATACCAAACGCATCTTT. This yields the protein CALSEVSAATLGPATHTKRIF.